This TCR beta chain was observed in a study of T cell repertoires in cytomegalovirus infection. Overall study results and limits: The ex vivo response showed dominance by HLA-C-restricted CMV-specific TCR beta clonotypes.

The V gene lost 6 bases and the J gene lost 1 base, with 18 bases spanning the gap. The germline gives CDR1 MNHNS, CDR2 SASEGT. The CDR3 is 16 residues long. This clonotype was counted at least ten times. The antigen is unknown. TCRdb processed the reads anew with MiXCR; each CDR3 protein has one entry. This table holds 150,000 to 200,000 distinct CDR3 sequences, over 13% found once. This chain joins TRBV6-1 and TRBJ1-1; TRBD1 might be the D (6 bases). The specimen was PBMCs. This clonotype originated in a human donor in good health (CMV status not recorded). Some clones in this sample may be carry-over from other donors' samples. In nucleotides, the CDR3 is TGTGCCAGCAGACCCCTGGGGGGGGCGAAGAACACTGAAGCTTTCTTT. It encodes CASRPLGGAKNTEAFF.